A selection of T cell receptor beta chains follows, all from one sample in a study of cytomegalovirus exposure and HLA in healthy donors. Produced via immunoSEQ multiplex PCR; TCRdb's table is partial and in-frame only. This table has 45,000 to 70,000 clones, roughly nine tenths appearing once. What was sequenced was PBMCs. The receptors come from a man aged 18 to 29 in good health and CMV-seronegative. CDR3s include the opening cysteine and the closing phenylalanine or tryptophan. The D gene is left open where the match is weak. Not all rows give a size; the values are once, few, many and, for expanded clones, a class.

v_gene: TRBV27
abundance: -
d_gene: -
j_gene: TRBJ1-5
CDR3nt: TGTGCCAGCAGTTTAACAGGGTTCAATCAGCCCCAGCATTTT
CDR3aa: CASSLTGFNQPQHF

v_gene: TRBV11-3
abundance: -
d_gene: TRBD1
j_gene: TRBJ1-1
CDR3nt: TGTGCCAGCAGCCCCCGGGACAGGGGGCCTGAAGCTTTCTTT
CDR3aa: CASSPRDRGPEAFF

v_gene: TRBV7-9
abundance: -
d_gene: TRBD2
j_gene: TRBJ2-5
CDR3nt: TGTGCCAGCATCTTGGGAGGGCCCCAAGAGACCCAGTACTTC
CDR3aa: CASILGGPQETQYF

v_gene: TRBV5-1
abundance: few
d_gene: TRBD2
j_gene: TRBJ2-1
CDR3nt: TGCGCCAGCAGGATTAGCGGGAGCAACTACAATGAGCAGTTCTTC
CDR3aa: CASRISGSNYNEQFF

v_gene: TRBV30
abundance: -
d_gene: TRBD1
j_gene: TRBJ2-2
CDR3nt: TGTGCCTGGAGTCCTGGACAGGGTGATCACGGGGAGCTGTTTTTT
CDR3aa: CAWSPGQGDHGELFF

v_gene: TRBV11-3
abundance: -
d_gene: TRBD2
j_gene: TRBJ2-7
CDR3nt: TGTGCCAGCAGCTTACGCGGGGGGTCAGACTACTCCTACGAGCAGTACTTC
CDR3aa: CASSLRGGSDYSYEQYF

v_gene: TRBV21-1
abundance: -
d_gene: -
j_gene: TRBJ2-7
CDR3nt: TGTGCCAGCAGCATCCATAGCGGGAGCTGGTCTAGTTCCTACGAGCAGTACTTC
CDR3aa: CASSIHSGSWSSSYEQYF

v_gene: TRBV6-6
abundance: -
d_gene: -
j_gene: TRBJ1-4
CDR3nt: TGTGCCAGCAGTTATAATGGGCCGTTAAATGAAAAACTGTTTTTT
CDR3aa: CASSYNGPLNEKLFF

v_gene: TRBV7-2
abundance: -
d_gene: -
j_gene: TRBJ1-4
CDR3nt: TGTGCCAGCAGCTTAAATGGAGGGTCCAATGAAAAACTGTTTTTT
CDR3aa: CASSLNGGSNEKLFF

v_gene: TRBV13
abundance: -
d_gene: TRBD2
j_gene: TRBJ2-2
CDR3nt: TGTGCCAGCAGCTTAGGGCTAGCGGGCGGCGGGGAGCTGTTTTTT
CDR3aa: CASSLGLAGGGELFF

v_gene: TRBV9
abundance: -
d_gene: -
j_gene: TRBJ2-7
CDR3nt: TGTGCCAGCAGCGCACTCGCCGAGCAGTACTTC
CDR3aa: CASSALAEQYF

v_gene: TRBV7-8
abundance: -
d_gene: -
j_gene: TRBJ2-7
CDR3nt: TGTGCCAGCAGCTTAGCAGACTTTACCTACGAGCAGTACTTC
CDR3aa: CASSLADFTYEQYF

v_gene: TRBV7-2
abundance: -
d_gene: TRBD2
j_gene: TRBJ2-5
CDR3nt: TGTGCCAGCAGCATTAGCGGGAGCGCGCAAGAGACCCAGTACTTC
CDR3aa: CASSISGSAQETQYF

v_gene: TRBV5-1
abundance: -
d_gene: TRBD2
j_gene: TRBJ2-2
CDR3nt: TGCGCCAGCAGCTTGACTAGCGGGAGAGGAACCGGGGAGCTGTTTTTT
CDR3aa: CASSLTSGRGTGELFF

v_gene: TRBV6-5
abundance: -
d_gene: -
j_gene: TRBJ2-2
CDR3nt: TGTGCCAGCAGTTACTCGTCGTTAATCGGGGAGCTGTTTTTT
CDR3aa: CASSYSSLIGELFF

v_gene: TRBV15
abundance: -
d_gene: -
j_gene: TRBJ1-5
CDR3nt: TGTGCCACCAGCAGAGAGAACGGGAAGCAGCCCCAGCATTTT
CDR3aa: CATSRENGKQPQHF

v_gene: TRBV2
abundance: -
d_gene: -
j_gene: TRBJ2-7
CDR3nt: TGTGCCAGCCGGGTACAAAGCTCCTACGAGCAGTACTTC
CDR3aa: CASRVQSSYEQYF

v_gene: TRBV9
abundance: -
d_gene: -
j_gene: TRBJ2-6
CDR3nt: TGTGCCAGCAGCGTAGGCTTCGCAGGGGTTGGGGCCAACGTCCTGACTTTC
CDR3aa: CASSVGFAGVGANVLTF

v_gene: TRBV2
abundance: -
d_gene: -
j_gene: TRBJ2-5
CDR3nt: TGTGCCAGCAGTGGGGCGGGGTTAAAAGAGACCCAGTACTTC
CDR3aa: CASSGAGLKETQYF

v_gene: TRBV7-2
abundance: -
d_gene: TRBD1
j_gene: TRBJ1-5
CDR3nt: TGTGCCAGCACTCAGGACAGGTATCAGCCCCAGCATTTT
CDR3aa: CASTQDRYQPQHF

v_gene: TRBV7-6
abundance: -
d_gene: TRBD2
j_gene: TRBJ2-3
CDR3nt: TGTGCCAGGAAACCTGGGACTAGCGGGAGGCGGGTCACAGATACGCAGTATTTT
CDR3aa: CARKPGTSGRRVTDTQYF

v_gene: TRBV27
abundance: few
d_gene: -
j_gene: TRBJ2-7
CDR3nt: TGTGCCAGCAGAGGGGTTTTCCCCGAGCAGTACTTC
CDR3aa: CASRGVFPEQYF

v_gene: TRBV19
abundance: -
d_gene: -
j_gene: TRBJ2-1
CDR3nt: TGTGCCAGTAGTATTTATCGGGGTTCCTACAATGAGCAGTTCTTC
CDR3aa: CASSIYRGSYNEQFF

v_gene: TRBV19
abundance: -
d_gene: -
j_gene: TRBJ1-5
CDR3nt: TGTGCCAGCGTGGGAGGCAATCAGCCCCAGCATTTT
CDR3aa: CASVGGNQPQHF

v_gene: TRBV27
abundance: -
d_gene: -
j_gene: TRBJ2-3
CDR3nt: TGTGCCAGCAGTCCGCCCCTAGCGCAATGGGATACGCAGTATTTT
CDR3aa: CASSPPLAQWDTQYF

v_gene: TRBV5-6
abundance: -
d_gene: -
j_gene: TRBJ2-5
CDR3nt: TGTGCCAGCATTATAACGGGGGTCCAAGAGACCCAGTACTTC
CDR3aa: CASIITGVQETQYF

v_gene: TRBV4-1
abundance: -
d_gene: -
j_gene: TRBJ2-1
CDR3nt: TGCGCCAGCAGCCCGACAGTTAACTCCTACAATGAGCAGTTCTTC
CDR3aa: CASSPTVNSYNEQFF

v_gene: TRBV5-5
abundance: -
d_gene: -
j_gene: TRBJ1-2
CDR3nt: TGTGCCAGCAGCCCAGGGCTTAGTGTGGTTGGCTACACCTTC
CDR3aa: CASSPGLSVVGYTF

v_gene: TRBV4-2
abundance: few
d_gene: -
j_gene: TRBJ2-1
CDR3nt: TGTGCCAGCGGCTACAGCGGCAATGAGCAGTTCTTC
CDR3aa: CASGYSGNEQFF

v_gene: TRBV6-5
abundance: -
d_gene: -
j_gene: TRBJ1-5
CDR3nt: TGTGCCAGCAGCGACAGTTTTCATCAGCCCCAGCATTTT
CDR3aa: CASSDSFHQPQHF

v_gene: TRBV6-6
abundance: -
d_gene: -
j_gene: TRBJ1-3
CDR3nt: TGTGCCAGCAGTTACTCGAACCAGGGGTCTGGAAACACCATATATTTT
CDR3aa: CASSYSNQGSGNTIYF

v_gene: TRBV18
abundance: -
d_gene: -
j_gene: TRBJ2-5
CDR3nt: TGTGCCAGCTCATCCGACAGCATCCAAGAGACCCAGTACTTC
CDR3aa: CASSSDSIQETQYF

v_gene: TRBV5-5
abundance: -
d_gene: -
j_gene: TRBJ2-2
CDR3nt: TGTGCCAGCAGCTTGGTTCAAACGGACACCGGGGAGCTGTTTTTT
CDR3aa: CASSLVQTDTGELFF

v_gene: TRBV28
abundance: once
d_gene: -
j_gene: TRBJ1-2
CDR3nt: TGTGCCAGCGGCACAACGGTGGTTGACGCGGAGGGCTACACCTTC
CDR3aa: CASGTTVVDAEGYTF

v_gene: TRBV6-6
abundance: -
d_gene: -
j_gene: TRBJ2-7
CDR3nt: TGTGCCAGCAGTTACACCTCCGGGAGCTACGAGCAGTACTTC
CDR3aa: CASSYTSGSYEQYF

v_gene: TRBV6-1
abundance: -
d_gene: -
j_gene: TRBJ1-2
CDR3nt: TGTGCCAGCATCCCCGGACTGGCCTATGGCTACACCTTC
CDR3aa: CASIPGLAYGYTF

v_gene: TRBV14
abundance: -
d_gene: TRBD2
j_gene: TRBJ2-7
CDR3nt: TGTGCCAGCAGCCCGGGACTAGCTTACGAGCAGTACTTC
CDR3aa: CASSPGLAYEQYF

v_gene: TRBV25-1
abundance: -
d_gene: TRBD1
j_gene: TRBJ2-7
CDR3nt: TGTGCCAGCAGTGACTTTCGACAGGGTGACGAGCAGTACTTC
CDR3aa: CASSDFRQGDEQYF

v_gene: TRBV7-9
abundance: -
d_gene: TRBD2
j_gene: TRBJ2-4
CDR3nt: TGTGCCAGCAGCCCTTCAGCGGGAGTTCGGAACATTCAGTACTTC
CDR3aa: CASSPSAGVRNIQYF

v_gene: TRBV30
abundance: -
d_gene: -
j_gene: TRBJ1-2
CDR3nt: TGTGCCTGGAGTACAGGGAACTATGGCTACACCTTC
CDR3aa: CAWSTGNYGYTF

v_gene: TRBV27
abundance: -
d_gene: TRBD2
j_gene: TRBJ2-5
CDR3nt: TGTGCCAGCAGTCCTCGACTAGCGGGAGAAGAGACCCAGTACTTC
CDR3aa: CASSPRLAGEETQYF

v_gene: TRBV7-9
abundance: few
d_gene: TRBD2
j_gene: TRBJ2-7
CDR3nt: TGTGCCAGCAGCGGAACTAGCGGGGTGGGGTTTTACGAGCAGTACTTC
CDR3aa: CASSGTSGVGFYEQYF

v_gene: TRBV23-1
abundance: -
d_gene: TRBD1
j_gene: TRBJ1-2
CDR3nt: TGCGCCAGCAGTCACGGATGGGACAGGCTCCCGGGGGGCTACACCTTC
CDR3aa: CASSHGWDRLPGGYTF

v_gene: TRBV28
abundance: -
d_gene: TRBD2
j_gene: TRBJ2-5
CDR3nt: TGTGCCAGCAGTTCCGGGACTAGCGGTACCCAAGAGACCCAGTACTTC
CDR3aa: CASSSGTSGTQETQYF

v_gene: TRBV9
abundance: -
d_gene: TRBD2
j_gene: TRBJ2-2
CDR3nt: TGTGCCAGCAGCCATAGCGGGGCGAACACCGGGGAGCTGTTTTTT
CDR3aa: CASSHSGANTGELFF

v_gene: TRBV28
abundance: -
d_gene: TRBD1
j_gene: TRBJ1-1
CDR3nt: TGTGCCAGCAGTTTCGGACAGGGGGGAGCCACTGAAGCTTTCTTT
CDR3aa: CASSFGQGGATEAFF

v_gene: TRBV29-1
abundance: -
d_gene: -
j_gene: TRBJ2-3
CDR3nt: TGCAGCGTTGAAGAGGCCAGGGGCGCAGATACGCAGTATTTT
CDR3aa: CSVEEARGADTQYF

v_gene: TRBV7-6
abundance: -
d_gene: -
j_gene: TRBJ2-5
CDR3nt: TGTGCCAGCAGCCAAGGACAGCTGGAGACCCAGTACTTC
CDR3aa: CASSQGQLETQYF

v_gene: TRBV11-2
abundance: once
d_gene: -
j_gene: TRBJ2-7
CDR3nt: TGTGCCAGCAGCTTAGGGGTAGGGGCGGACTACGAGCAGTACTTC
CDR3aa: CASSLGVGADYEQYF

v_gene: TRBV30
abundance: -
d_gene: -
j_gene: TRBJ2-1
CDR3nt: TGTGCCTGGAGCCTCGGGTCCCGCAATGAGCAGTTCTTC
CDR3aa: CAWSLGSRNEQFF

v_gene: TRBV30
abundance: once
d_gene: -
j_gene: TRBJ1-4
CDR3nt: TGTGCCTGGAGTGTACCCGGGGGGGTAGAAGAAAAACTGTTTTTT
CDR3aa: CAWSVPGGVEEKLFF

v_gene: TRBV19
abundance: -
d_gene: -
j_gene: TRBJ1-2
CDR3nt: TGTGCCAGTAGTAGCCTCACCGGGGGTGGCTATGGCTACACCTTC
CDR3aa: CASSSLTGGGYGYTF

v_gene: TRBV14
abundance: -
d_gene: TRBD2
j_gene: TRBJ2-7
CDR3nt: TGTGCCAGCAGCCGGCGGGAGGGCCCCTACGAGCAGTACTTC
CDR3aa: CASSRREGPYEQYF

v_gene: TRBV27
abundance: -
d_gene: TRBD2
j_gene: TRBJ2-7
CDR3nt: TGTGCCAGCATGCGAGCGGGAGGTGTCTACGAGCAGTACTTC
CDR3aa: CASMRAGGVYEQYF

v_gene: TRBV6-4
abundance: once
d_gene: TRBD1
j_gene: TRBJ1-1
CDR3nt: TGTGCCAGCAGTGACAAAAACAGGGGGCGGGGTTTTGCGAACACTGAAGCTTTCTTT
CDR3aa: CASSDKNRGRGFANTEAFF

v_gene: TRBV27
abundance: -
d_gene: TRBD2
j_gene: TRBJ2-7
CDR3nt: TGTGCCAGCAGTTTGTTGCTAGCGGGAGGGAGCTCCTACGAGCAGTACTTC
CDR3aa: CASSLLLAGGSSYEQYF

v_gene: TRBV30
abundance: -
d_gene: -
j_gene: TRBJ2-3
CDR3nt: TGTGCCTGGGCTCAAGGGGGTGGCGTAAGAAAAACTAGCACAGATACGCAGTATTTT
CDR3aa: CAWAQGGGVRKTSTDTQYF

v_gene: TRBV27
abundance: -
d_gene: -
j_gene: TRBJ1-1
CDR3nt: TGTGCCAGCAGTTTCCAGGGGAGGAACACTGAAGCTTTCTTT
CDR3aa: CASSFQGRNTEAFF